This entry lists 27 T cell receptor beta chains sequenced from one sample in a study of blood T cell repertoires in COVID-19. Profiled with immunoSEQ multiplex PCR; TCRdb holds only in-frame clones, not every one. This table holds about 120,000 clones, 87% found once. The sample consisted of peripheral blood. These receptors originate from a human donor in a cohort sampled during active COVID-19.

The chain employs TRBV6-6 and TRBJ1-2; D unresolved. The CDR3 is 14 residues long. CDR1 and CDR2 (germline): MNHNY, SVGAGI (reference sequence). Trimming took off 6 bases at V and 0 bases at J, with 11 bases between the two ends. This CDR3 reads CASSPAGSNYGYTF. The CDR3 coding sequence is TGTGCCAGCAGCCCCGCGGGGTCTAACTATGGCTACACCTTC.

The genes are TRBV10-1 and TRBJ1-1; the D gene is possibly TRBD1 (6 bases). Germline CDR1 WNHNN, CDR2 SYGVQD (reference sequence). This CDR3 is 13 amino acids long. V lost 5 bases and J lost 1, with 8 bases in between. Written as DNA, the CDR3 is TGCGCCAGCAGTCGACAGGCGAACACTGAAGCTTTCTTT. Its protein is CASSRQANTEAFF.

The V gene is TRBV29-1, the J gene TRBJ2-1; maybe TRBD2 (5 bases). The germline CDR1 and CDR2 sequences are SQVTM and ANQGSEA. The CDR3 covers 13 residues. V was cut by 4 bases and J by 3 bases, with 10 bases left in between. CDR3 sequence reads: CSVGSSSYNEQFF. CDR3 DNA sequence: TGCAGCGTTGGGTCTAGCAGCTACAATGAGCAGTTCTTC.

This chain joins TRBV21-1 and TRBJ2-7; TRBD2 was called by the table and not checked on the DNA. TRBV21-1 is a known pseudogene. The CDR3 is 15 amino acids. This CDR3 is CASSKERGAPVEQYF. CDR3 sequence (DNA): TGTGCCAGCAGCAAAGAACGGGGGGCCCCGGTCGAGCAGTACTTC.

This chain connects TRBV29-1 to TRBJ2-5; perhaps TRBD2 as D (7 bases). This CDR3 region has 18 residues. Deletions cut 4 bases from V and 4 bases from J, with 28 bases between. Germline lookup yields CDR1 SQVTM and CDR2 ANQGSEA. CDR3 loop: CSVVILRGLGGDRETQYF. The CDR3 DNA is TGCAGCGTTGTAATACTTCGGGGGCTAGGGGGGGATCGAGAGACCCAGTACTTC.

The CDR3 reads CASSLSLPYGYTF. The CDR3 DNA reads TGTGCCAGCAGTTTATCACTGCCCTATGGCTACACCTTC. V gene TRBV12-3 or TRBV12-4 combines with J gene TRBJ1-2; D call uncertain. This CDR3 has 13 amino acids. Trimming cost V 2 bases and J 4 bases, with 8 bases left between them.

The chain is built from TRBV15 and TRBJ2-5; 14 bases match TRBD2. V was clipped by 1 base and J by 7 bases; unmatched bases: 5. The germline V gene encodes CDR1 LNHNV and CDR2 YYDKDF (reference sequence). This CDR3 has 16 residues. CDR3: CATSRVTSGRDWTQYF. The CDR3 region has the DNA TGTGCCACCAGCAGAGTGACTAGCGGGAGGGATTGGACCCAGTACTTC.

The genes are TRBV7-8 and TRBJ1-4; 7 bases align to TRBD1. Germline loops: CDR1 SGHVS, CDR2 FQNEAQ. The CDR3 is made up of 16 amino acids. Germline trimming cut 5 bases from V and 3 bases from J; bases unmatched to any gene: 9. CDR3 DNA sequence: TGTGCCAGCAGCACCCGGGACAGAGTTTCTAATGAAAAACTGTTTTTT. Residues: CASSTRDRVSNEKLFF.

The rearrangement links TRBV12-3 or TRBV12-4 to TRBJ1-1; D is unresolved. Trimming took 3 bases from V and 4 from J, leaving 9 bases between them. The CDR3 totals 13 residues. The CDR3 DNA reads TGTGCCAGCAGTTTTGGGCAGAGCACTGAAGCTTTCTTT. Encoded protein: CASSFGQSTEAFF.

This clone was seen a single time. This chain uses TRBV11-3 with TRBJ2-7; TRBD2 is a possible D gene (7 bases). Trimming cost V 5 bases and J 6 bases, with 23 bases left between them. This CDR3 has 16 residues. Germline-derived CDR1 and CDR2 are SGHNT and YENEEA. This CDR3 reads CASSRRGGDRFPEQYF. As DNA, the CDR3 is TGTGCCAGCAGCCGAAGAGGGGGGGACCGCTTCCCCGAGCAGTACTTC.

V and J are TRBV19 and TRBJ2-1, with 8 bases fitting TRBD1. J was trimmed by 0 bases and V by 6 bases; bases with no gene match: 10. This CDR3 spans 17 amino acids. Germline lookup yields CDR1 LNHDA and CDR2 SQIVND (reference sequence). The chain's CDR3 is CASRPDRGLSSYNEQFF. CDR3 bases: TGTGCCAGTAGACCAGACAGGGGTCTGAGCTCCTACAATGAGCAGTTCTTC. Together with reference TRBV19 and TRBJ2-1, the CDR3 gives the full variable domain: DGGITQSPKYLFRKEGQNVTLSCEQNLNHDAMYWYRQDPGQGLRLIYYSQIVNDFQKGDIAEGYSVSREKKESFPLTVTSAQKNPTAFYLCASRPDRGLSSYNEQFFGPGTRLTVL.

The chain combines TRBV5-1 with TRBJ2-5, with a tentative D call TRBD1 (5 bases). Trimming shortened V by 4 bases and J by 4 bases, and 11 bases separated the two germline ends. The CDR3 sequence is 13 residues long. The germline CDR1 and CDR2 sequences are SGHRS and YFSETQ. The CDR3 nucleotides are TGCGCCAGCAGCGTCGGACATCTAGAGACCCAGTACTTC. Translating it yields CASSVGHLETQYF.

In nucleotides, the CDR3 is TGTGCCAGCAGCGCGACTAGCGGGGGGGCGGGAGATACGCAGTATTTT. Protein: CASSATSGGAGDTQYF. The V and J genes are TRBV7-3 and TRBJ2-3; 14 positions agree with TRBD2. Losses at the gene ends were 5 bases for V and 5 bases for J; bases not matched to a gene: 6. CDR3 length: 16 residues. Per germline, CDR1 SGHTA and CDR2 FQGTGA.

Only a few counts were recorded for this clone. This chain connects TRBV5-1 to TRBJ2-1; 9 nucleotides align to TRBD1. V shed 0 bases and J 9 bases; nucleotides not matched to a gene: 4. The V gene's germline CDR1 is SGHRS and CDR2 YFSETQ. This CDR3 has 14 amino acids. CDR3 sequence reads: CASSLGQGVTEQFF. The DNA of the CDR3 is TGCGCCAGCAGCTTGGGACAGGGGGTGACTGAGCAGTTCTTC.

The J gene is TRBJ1-2, the V gene TRBV19; D might be TRBD1 (6 bases). V was clipped by 7 bases and J by 7 bases, with 13 bases between them. Germline CDR1 LNHDA, CDR2 SQIVND (reference sequence). The CDR3 is made up of 12 amino acids. CDR3 sequence reads: CASKRRGAGYTF. CDR3 nucleotides: TGTGCCAGTAAAAGGCGGGGGGCTGGCTACACCTTC.

V and J are TRBV20-1 and TRBJ2-7, with 8 bases aligning to TRBD1. The CDR3 is 14 amino acids. V trimming: 3 bases; J trimming: 3 bases; junction bases outside the gene matches: 7. Germline V gene data show CDR1 as DFQATT and CDR2 as SNEGSKA (reference sequence). The CDR3, as DNA: TGCAGTGCTAGTGACCGGACAGGGCGCTACGAGCAGTACTTC. Protein: CSASDRTGRYEQYF.

This clone was observed once. This chain connects TRBV7-3 to TRBJ2-3, with 8 nucleotides matching TRBD2. Germline CDR1 is SGHTA and CDR2 is FQGTGA. Losses at the gene ends were 5 bases for V and 2 bases for J; bases not matched to a gene: 9. This CDR3 spans 16 amino acids. In DNA, the CDR3 is TGTGCCAGCAGCGGACGAACGGGGGGGACCACAGATACGCAGTATTTT. It yields the protein CASSGRTGGTTDTQYF.

Only a few counts were recorded for this clone. The rearrangement links TRBV9 to TRBJ2-5; TRBD2 aligns across 13 bases. The germline gives CDR1 SGDLS, CDR2 YYNGEE. The CDR3 runs to 15 residues. V shed 4 bases, J shed 5 bases, and the junction held 5 bases outside the gene matches. The CDR3 region is CASSPRLAGGETQYF. DNA of the CDR3: TGTGCCAGCAGCCCGAGACTAGCGGGGGGTGAGACCCAGTACTTC.

The V call is TRBV30, the J call TRBJ2-1; perhaps TRBD1 as D (6 bases). Looked up from germline, CDR1 is GTSNPN and CDR2 is SVGIG (reference sequence). V lost 0 bases and J 9 bases, leaving 21 bases between the germline ends. The CDR3 has 16 amino acids. CDR3 amino acids: CAWSVRSLNRASEQFF. The DNA of the CDR3 is TGTGCCTGGAGTGTACGAAGCCTAAACAGGGCCAGTGAGCAGTTCTTC.

The chain employs TRBV5-1 and TRBJ2-3, with a tentative D call TRBD2 (6 bases). V shed 5 bases and J shed 6 bases, with 16 bases lying between them. The V gene's germline CDR1 is SGHRS and CDR2 YFSETQ. The CDR3 is made up of 14 amino acids. The CDR3 reads CASRGGQPTDTQYF. The DNA for the CDR3 is TGCGCCAGCAGGGGAGGCCAACCCACCGATACGCAGTATTTT. Full variable domain (rest looked up from reference TRBV5-1 and TRBJ2-3): KAGVTQTPRYLIKTRGQQVTLSCSPISGHRSVSWYQQTPGQGLQFLFEYFSETQRNKGNFPGRFSGRQFSNSRSEMNVSTLELGDSALYLCASRGGQPTDTQYFGPGTRLTVL.

The table lists this clone with a few counts. V is TRBV5-6 and J is TRBJ1-3; D gene ambiguous. The CDR3 is 17 residues long. Per germline, CDR1 SGHDT and CDR2 YYEEEE. V lost 1 base, J lost 0 bases, and 14 bases lay in between. The CDR3 loop is CASSLISGLSSGNTIYF. The CDR3 DNA sequence: TGTGCCAGCAGCTTGATTTCAGGATTGAGCTCTGGAAACACCATATATTTT. Full variable domain (outside the CDR3, taken from reference TRBV5-6 and TRBJ1-3): DAGVTQSPTHLIKTRGQQVTLRCSPKSGHDTVSWYQQALGQGPQFIFQYYEEEERQRGNFPDRFSGHQFPNYSSELNVNALLLGDSALYLCASSLISGLSSGNTIYFGEGSWLTVV.

In DNA, the CDR3 is TGTGCCAGCAGCCCTAGCGGGGGGGCTTTTACCACCGGGGAGCTGTTTTTT. Protein: CASSPSGGAFTTGELFF. V is TRBV5-4 and J is TRBJ2-2; 12 nucleotides line up with TRBD2. The CDR3 sequence is 17 residues long. The J segment lost 4 bases and the V segment lost 4 bases, leaving 8 bases of the junction unmatched. Germline V lookup: CDR1 SGHNT, CDR2 YYREEE (reference sequence).

This rearrangement joins TRBV5-4 to TRBJ2-3; D is uncertain. The ends were cut back, 0 bases at V and 3 bases at J, with 5 bases in the middle. Germline CDR1 SGHNT, CDR2 YYREEE (reference sequence). There are 13 residues in the CDR3. In DNA form, the CDR3 reads TGTGCCAGCAGCTTGGTAACTACAGATACGCAGTATTTT. Translated: CASSLVTTDTQYF.

This chain connects TRBV5-7 to TRBJ1-5; no clear D. TRBV5-7 is reported as an ORF; its role is uncertain. This CDR3 spans 15 amino acids. V lost 1 base to trimming and J lost 2 bases, with 10 bases between them. CDR3 sequence: CASSLRTDGNQPQHF. CDR3 DNA: TGTGCCAGCAGCTTGAGGACTGATGGCAATCAGCCCCAGCATTTT.

The chain has TRBV7-2 and TRBJ2-7, with 9 bases that match TRBD1. The CDR3 spans 14 residues. Looked up from germline, CDR1 is SGHTA and CDR2 is FQGNSA. Trimming removed 6 bases from V and 4 bases from J; junction bases left unmatched: 7. The CDR3 DNA follows: TGTGCCAGCAGTTCTAGGACAGGGGTGTACGAGCAGTACTTC. Translated, it gives CASSSRTGVYEQYF. Filled out from reference TRBV7-2 and TRBJ2-7, the complete variable domain reads GAGVSQSPSNKVTEKGKDVELRCDPISGHTALYWYRQSLGQGLEFLIYFQGNSAPDKSGLPSDRFSAERTGGSVSTLTIQRTQQEDSAVYLCASSSRTGVYEQYFGPGTRLTVT.

A remark on this clone: Other DNA sequences from this sample encode an identical CDR3 as well. V gene TRBV5-1 combines with J gene TRBJ2-5, with D possibly being TRBD2 (5 bases). This CDR3 has 14 amino acids. Between the trimmed V and J ends, which lost 3 bases and 5 bases, there was a span of 14 bases. Germline CDR1 reads SGHRS; CDR2 reads YFSETQ. CDR3 region: CASSSEAGRETQYF. The DNA of the CDR3 is TGCGCCAGCAGCTCAGAGGCGGGTAGGGAGACCCAGTACTTC.

The J gene is TRBJ1-1, the V gene TRBV7-6, with D maybe TRBD1 (6 bases). CDR3 length: 13 residues. The germline gives CDR1 SGHVS, CDR2 FNYEAQ. V dropped 5 bases and J dropped 2 bases, with 9 bases sitting between them. The CDR3 DNA follows: TGTGCCAGCAGCGGGGACACCAACACTGAAGCTTTCTTT. Translation gives CASSGDTNTEAFF. The full variable domain, its missing parts supplied by reference TRBV7-6 and TRBJ1-1, is GAGVSQSPRYKVTKRGQDVALRCDPISGHVSLYWYRQALGQGPEFLTYFNYEAQQDKSGLPNDRFSAERPEGSISTLTIQRTEQRDSAMYRCASSGDTNTEAFFGQGTRLTVV.